The 32 T cell receptor beta chains below were found in one sample sequenced in a study of T-cell memory formation after mild COVID-19. From the 5' RACE reads, TCRdb called clonotypes with MiXCR, one entry per CDR3 protein. Of around 530,000 distinct CDR3 sequences listed, approximately 21% are singletons. The specimen was PBMCs or a T cell subset sorted from them (not recorded which). The receptors shown here come from an adult woman who had mild COVID-19 (a few samples of this study predate the infection). Cell type and time point are not known.

In this sample, this clonotype turned up a few times. The V gene is TRBV5-1, the J gene TRBJ1-5; D not certain. Trimming took off 3 bases at V and 6 bases at J, with 13 bases between the two ends. The CDR3 covers 14 residues. Germline-derived CDR1 and CDR2 are SGHRS and YFSETQ. The DNA for the CDR3 is TGCGCCAGCAGCTCCCACCCGGAGGGTCAGCCCCAGCATTTT. Translating gives CASSSHPEGQPQHF.

V and J are TRBV4-2 and TRBJ1-3; D perhaps matches TRBD1 (6 bases). The CDR3 length is 15 residues. V dropped 7 bases and J dropped 1 base, with 14 bases sitting between them. Per the germline V gene, CDR1 is LGHNA and CDR2 is YNFKEQ. The DNA of the CDR3 is TGTGCCAGCACCGTTGGGACACAGTCTGGAAACACCATATATTTT. Translated, it gives CASTVGTQSGNTIYF.

The chain carries TRBV12-3 or TRBV12-4 and TRBJ1-1; D may be TRBD1 (6 bases). The ends were cut back, 7 bases at V and 5 bases at J, with 20 bases in the middle. CDR3 size: 15 residues. CDR3 sequence (DNA): TGTGCCAGCAACCGACATGGGGCACAGGGAACTGAAGCTTTCTTT. Protein sequence: CASNRHGAQGTEAFF.

The rearrangement uses TRBV29-1 and TRBJ1-1; 9 bases fit TRBD1. The germline CDR1 and CDR2 sequences are SQVTM and ANQGSEA. CDR3 length: 15 residues. V lost 7 bases and J lost 4; bases outside the gene matches: 13. The CDR3 protein is CSGGATGGRSTEAFF. CDR3 nucleotide sequence: TGCAGCGGTGGGGCGACAGGGGGAAGGAGCACTGAAGCTTTCTTT.

The chain carries TRBV4-1 and TRBJ1-1, with D perhaps matching TRBD1 (5 bases). CDR3 length: 16 amino acids. V lost 1 base, J lost 2 bases, and 14 bases lay in between. Germline V gene sequence: CDR1 MGHRA, CDR2 YSYEKL. CDR3: CASSQVSGRTNTEAFF. The CDR3 DNA reads TGCGCCAGCAGCCAAGTTTCCGGACGGACAAACACTGAAGCTTTCTTT.

There are a few counts of this clonotype. The chain links TRBV29-1 to TRBJ2-2; no clear D. Trimming took off 0 bases at V and 6 bases at J, with 5 bases between the two ends. This CDR3 has 12 amino acids. The germline V gene encodes CDR1 SQVTM and CDR2 ANQGSEA. CDR3 DNA: TGCAGCGTTGAAGATTCCCCCGGGGAGCTGTTTTTT. It specifies CSVEDSPGELFF.

This clonotype was counted between two and nine times. The CDR3 spells CASSSGLAGGKNNEQFF. The CDR3 DNA reads as TGTGCCAGCAGTTCCGGACTAGCGGGGGGAAAAAACAATGAGCAGTTCTTC. The chain carries TRBV11-2 and TRBJ2-1; 14 nucleotides match TRBD2. The CDR3 is made up of 17 amino acids. V lost 6 bases, J lost 5 bases, and 9 bases stayed unmatched. CDR1 and CDR2 (germline): SGHAT, FQNNGV.

The genes are TRBV10-3 and TRBJ1-5; no clear D. Trimming took off 10 bases at V and 2 bases at J, with 15 bases between the two ends. Germline lookup yields CDR1 ENHRY and CDR2 SYGVKD. The CDR3 is 14 residues long. CDR3: CATAVRVGNQPQHF. The CDR3 DNA is TGTGCCACCGCTGTTAGGGTAGGCAATCAGCCCCAGCATTTT.

This sequence joins TRBV5-1 and TRBJ2-5; maybe TRBD2 (6 bases). Germline CDR1 is SGHRS and CDR2 is YFSETQ. This CDR3 has 14 amino acids. The V and J ends lost 0 bases and 5 bases respectively, with 11 bases between them. The CDR3 bases are TGCGCCAGCAGCTTGGGGGGGACTGCGGAGACCCAGTACTTC. Translation gives CASSLGGTAETQYF.

This clonotype has only a few counts. The CDR3 sequence is CASSLGTIDADEQYF. The CDR3 DNA is TGCGCCAGCAGCTTGGGGACCATTGACGCGGACGAGCAGTACTTC. The rearrangement joins TRBV5-1 to TRBJ2-7; D is unresolved. The CDR3 consists of 15 residues. With 0 bases removed from V and 5 bases from J, the gap between germline ends came to 15 bases. Per germline, CDR1 SGHRS and CDR2 YFSETQ.

This clonotype was seen many times. The chain uses TRBV2 and TRBJ1-2, with 9 bases that match TRBD1. J gave up 6 bases and V 2 bases, and 7 bases lay outside the gene matches. This CDR3 spans 15 amino acids. CDR1 is SNHLY and CDR2 is FYNNEI in the germline V gene. CDR3 protein: CASSEKATGGHGYTF. For the CDR3, the DNA is TGTGCCAGCAGTGAAAAAGCTACAGGGGGCCATGGCTACACCTTC.

This clonotype was seen a handful of times. The chain employs TRBV7-8 and TRBJ1-1; tentatively, D is TRBD1 (5 bases). The V end was cut by 1 base, the J end by 0 bases, with 12 bases between. The germline V gene has CDR1 SGHVS and CDR2 FQNEAQ. The CDR3 totals 16 residues. CDR3 amino acids: CASSLERGSMNTEAFF. The CDR3 nucleotides read TGTGCCAGCAGCTTAGAAAGGGGATCCATGAACACTGAAGCTTTCTTT.

This clonotype has a handful of counts. The rearrangement uses TRBV29-1 and TRBJ2-2, with 8 bases lining up with TRBD1. Germline V gene sequence: CDR1 SQVTM, CDR2 ANQGSEA. V lost 6 bases and J lost 5; bases outside the gene matches: 8. The CDR3 has 14 amino acids. CDR3 in amino acids: CSVTGVLTTGELFF. The CDR3, as DNA: TGCAGCGTGACAGGGGTTCTTACTACCGGGGAGCTGTTTTTT.

This clonotype occurred a few times. V gene TRBV27 combines with J gene TRBJ1-2; TRBD1 agrees at 8 bases. The CDR3 contains 15 residues. Germline loops: CDR1 MNHEY, CDR2 SMNVEV (reference sequence). V was pared by 5 bases and J by 4 bases, with 9 bases of the junction left unmatched. CDR3 protein: CASSARQGSGYGYTF. CDR3 sequence (DNA): TGTGCCAGCAGTGCTCGACAGGGGTCTGGCTATGGCTACACCTTC.

The sample holds a few counts of this clonotype. This chain connects TRBV30 to TRBJ1-5; D is uncertain. Germline assignment: CDR1 GTSNPN and CDR2 SVGIG (reference sequence). This CDR3 spans 14 amino acids. V lost 0 bases, J lost 2 bases, and 8 bases lay in between. The CDR3 DNA reads as TGTGCCTGGAGTGTACACTACGGCAATCAGCCCCAGCATTTT. It specifies CAWSVHYGNQPQHF.

This clonotype has only a few counts. The rearrangement uses TRBV13 and TRBJ2-7; TRBD1 aligns across 7 bases. Germline values: CDR1 PRHDT, CDR2 FYEKMQ (reference sequence). V shed 6 bases, J shed 4 bases, and the junction held 9 bases outside the gene matches. The CDR3 is made up of 14 amino acids. For the CDR3, the DNA is TGTGCCAGCAGTTTTGGACAGGTCCCTTACGAGCAGTACTTC. Translation gives CASSFGQVPYEQYF.

This chain connects TRBV7-3 to TRBJ2-1; D call uncertain. CDR1 is SGHTA and CDR2 is FQGTGA in the germline V gene. V lost 0 bases to trimming and J lost 6 bases, with 6 bases between them. CDR3 length: 13 amino acids. DNA of the CDR3: TGTGCCAGCAGCTTAACGCCCGGCAATGAGCAGTTCTTC. It translates to CASSLTPGNEQFF.

The chain employs TRBV24-1 and TRBJ1-2; D is unresolved. The ends were cut back, 3 bases at V and 4 bases at J, with 5 bases in the middle. Germline V CDR1 and CDR2: KGHDR, SFDVKD. This CDR3 has 12 residues. DNA of the CDR3: TGTGCCACCAGTGATCTGGGCTATGGCTACACCTTC. The encoded protein is CATSDLGYGYTF.

Only a few counts were recorded for this clonotype. V is TRBV6-9 and J is TRBJ2-3, with TRBD1 matching 7 bases. The germline gives CDR1 MNHGY, CDR2 SVAAGI. J was trimmed by 0 bases and V by 7 bases; bases with no gene match: 7. The CDR3 is made up of 15 amino acids. The CDR3 region is CASTVGTASTDTQYF. The CDR3 DNA reads as TGTGCCAGCACCGTCGGGACAGCTAGCACAGATACGCAGTATTTT.

This clonotype has a count of ten or more. The chain joins TRBV7-3 to TRBJ2-1; no reliable D call. CDR1 is SGHTA and CDR2 is FQGTGA in the germline V gene. The CDR3 loop spans 14 amino acids. The germline V and J ends were trimmed by 2 bases and 12 bases, with 17 bases remaining between them. The CDR3 coding sequence is TGTGCCAGCAGCTTAGACCCAGGACCACTCCCGCAGTTCTTC. Residues: CASSLDPGPLPQFF.

J is TRBJ1-1 and V is TRBV10-3; TRBD1 is a possible D gene (5 bases). Germline V lookup: CDR1 ENHRY, CDR2 SYGVKD. The CDR3 consists of 15 residues. V was cut by 3 bases and J by 1 base, with 12 bases left in between. CDR3 region: CAISDPPTGNTEAFF. The CDR3 nucleotides are TGTGCCATCAGTGACCCTCCAACAGGGAACACTGAAGCTTTCTTT.

The chain carries TRBV6-6 and TRBJ2-5; 11 positions agree with TRBD2. V trimming: 2 bases; J trimming: 5 bases; junction bases outside the gene matches: 7. The germline gives CDR1 MNHNY, CDR2 SVGAGI (reference sequence). The CDR3 spans 16 residues. The CDR3 sequence: CASSYEIAGGLETQYF. The CDR3 DNA is TGTGCCAGCAGTTACGAAATAGCGGGGGGGCTTGAGACCCAGTACTTC.

The CDR3 region has the DNA TGTGCCACCAGTGATTCCGTGGGACCGGAGGGGCCCCAGCATTTT. This sequence encodes CATSDSVGPEGPQHF. The chain employs TRBV24-1 and TRBJ1-5; D is perhaps TRBD1 (5 bases). Per the germline V gene, CDR1 is KGHDR and CDR2 is SFDVKD. This CDR3 is 15 amino acids long. Trimming removed 2 bases at V and 9 bases at J, with 16 bases between.

V gene TRBV27 combines with J gene TRBJ1-5; TRBD1 matches 8 bases. This CDR3 is built from 17 residues. With V trimmed by 3 bases and J by 0 bases, 7 bases remained unmatched. The V gene's germline CDR1 is MNHEY and CDR2 SMNVEV (reference sequence). CDR3 bases: TGTGCCAGCAGTTTGTCAGGGGGCGACTATAGCAATCAGCCCCAGCATTTT. Residues: CASSLSGGDYSNQPQHF.

The sample holds a few counts of this clonotype. This chain uses TRBV5-5 with TRBJ2-1; no reliable D call. V was clipped by 0 bases and J by 4 bases, with 14 bases between them. The CDR3 loop spans 16 amino acids. Germline-derived CDR1 and CDR2 are SGHKS and YYEKEE (reference sequence). The chain's CDR3 is CASSLVTTSIYNEQFF. The DNA for the CDR3 is TGTGCCAGCAGCTTGGTTACGACATCGATATACAATGAGCAGTTCTTC.

This clonotype was found a few times. The chain combines TRBV5-1 with TRBJ2-2; the D is unclear. Per the germline V gene, CDR1 is SGHRS and CDR2 is YFSETQ. Between the trimmed V and J ends, which lost 5 bases and 7 bases, there was a span of 12 bases. This CDR3 contains 13 residues. The CDR3 reads CASSMDSLGELFF. The CDR3 DNA sequence: TGCGCCAGCAGTATGGATAGCCTCGGGGAGCTGTTTTTT.

This clonotype was counted a few times. The J gene is TRBJ2-1, the V gene TRBV19; D ambiguous. This CDR3 contains 13 residues. V was pared by 1 base and J by 6 bases, with 7 bases between. Germline V gene data show CDR1 as LNHDA and CDR2 as SQIVND (reference sequence). Here the CDR3 DNA reads TGTGCCAGTAGTATAGGCAGTCGCAATGAGCAGTTCTTC. Amino acids: CASSIGSRNEQFF.

This CDR3 reads CASSAHRGRFGGYTF. The DNA for the CDR3 is TGTGCCAGCAGTGCACACAGGGGGCGCTTCGGTGGCTACACCTTC. The chain combines TRBV27 with TRBJ1-2, with 9 bases lining up with TRBD1. The CDR3 contains 15 residues. CDR1 and CDR2 from the germline V gene are MNHEY and SMNVEV (reference sequence). J was trimmed by 7 bases and V by 5 bases; bases with no gene match: 11.

The chain couples TRBV7-9 to TRBJ2-3; 9 bases agree with TRBD2. Per germline, CDR1 SEHNR and CDR2 FQNEAQ (reference sequence). The CDR3 is made up of 16 amino acids. V lost 5 bases, J lost 5 bases, and 11 bases stayed unmatched. The CDR3 DNA reads TGTGCCAGCAGCCCACTGGGGACTAGCATTAGAGATACGCAGTATTTT. Its translation is CASSPLGTSIRDTQYF.

The J gene is TRBJ1-3, the V gene TRBV27, with D hard to call. With 0 bases removed from V and 3 bases from J, the gap between germline ends came to 6 bases. Germline V CDR1 and CDR2: MNHEY, SMNVEV (reference sequence). This CDR3 spans 14 amino acids. CDR3 DNA sequence: TGTGCCAGCAGTTTATCGATAGTTGGAAACACCATATATTTT. Its translation: CASSLSIVGNTIYF.

This clonotype showed up just once. V and J are TRBV29-1 and TRBJ2-7; D perhaps matches TRBD1 (5 bases). The V and J ends lost 0 bases and 3 bases respectively, with 6 bases between them. This CDR3 comprises 12 residues. From germline, CDR1 is SQVTM and CDR2 ANQGSEA. Here the CDR3 reads CSVEDRVYEQYF. The CDR3 DNA follows: TGCAGCGTTGAAGACAGGGTCTACGAGCAGTACTTC.

The CDR3 here is CASHEGISYEQYF. CDR3 DNA sequence: TGTGCCAGCCACGAGGGGATCTCCTACGAGCAGTACTTC. The chain is built from TRBV11-3 and TRBJ2-7, with D perhaps being TRBD1 or TRBD2 (5 bases each). V shed 8 bases and J shed 0 bases, with 11 bases lying between them. Germline lookup yields CDR1 SGHNT and CDR2 YENEEA. This CDR3 region has 13 residues. The variable domain in full, with the rest retrieved from reference TRBV11-3 and TRBJ2-7, is EAGVVQSPRYKIIEKKQPVAFWCNPISGHNTLYWYLQNLGQGPELLIRYENEEAVDDSQLPKDRFSAERLKGVDSTLKIQPAELGDSAVYLCASHEGISYEQYFGPGTRLTVT.